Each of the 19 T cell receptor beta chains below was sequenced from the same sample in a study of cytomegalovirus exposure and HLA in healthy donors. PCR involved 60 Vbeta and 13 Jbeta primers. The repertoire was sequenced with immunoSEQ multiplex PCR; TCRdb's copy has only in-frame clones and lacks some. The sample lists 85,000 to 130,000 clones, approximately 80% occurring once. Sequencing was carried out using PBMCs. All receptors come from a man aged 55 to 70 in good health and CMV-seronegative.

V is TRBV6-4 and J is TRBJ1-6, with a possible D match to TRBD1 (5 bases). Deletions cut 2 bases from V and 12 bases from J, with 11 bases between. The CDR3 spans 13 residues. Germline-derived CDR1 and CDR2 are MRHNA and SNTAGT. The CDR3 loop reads CASSDGDQGPLHF. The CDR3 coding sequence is TGTGCCAGCAGTGACGGAGACCAGGGACCCCTCCACTTT.

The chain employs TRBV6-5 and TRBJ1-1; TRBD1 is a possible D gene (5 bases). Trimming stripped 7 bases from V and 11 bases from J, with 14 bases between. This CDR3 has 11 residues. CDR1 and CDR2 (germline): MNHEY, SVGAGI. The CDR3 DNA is TGTGCCAGCATTAGGGGTTTTTGGGCTTTCTTT. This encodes CASIRGFWAFF.

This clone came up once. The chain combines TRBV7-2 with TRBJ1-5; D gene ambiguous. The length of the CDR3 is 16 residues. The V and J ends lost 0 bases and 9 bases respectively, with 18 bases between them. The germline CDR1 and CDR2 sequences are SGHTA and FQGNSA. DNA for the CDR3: TGTGCCAGCAGCTTAGCGATTGGCAGGTCGGGGATGCCCCAGCATTTT. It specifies CASSLAIGRSGMPQHF.

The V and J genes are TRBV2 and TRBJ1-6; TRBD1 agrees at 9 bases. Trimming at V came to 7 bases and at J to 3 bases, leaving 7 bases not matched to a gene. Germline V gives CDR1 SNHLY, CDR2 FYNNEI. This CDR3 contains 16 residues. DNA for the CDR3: TGTGCCAGCATCCGGGACAGGGCGGGCTATAATTCACCCCTCCACTTT. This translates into CASIRDRAGYNSPLHF. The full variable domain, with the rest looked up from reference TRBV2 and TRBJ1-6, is EPEVTQTPSHQVTQMGQEVILRCVPISNHLYFYWYRQILGQKVEFLVSFYNNEISEKSEIFDDQFSVERPDGSNFTLKIRSTKLEDSAMYFCASIRDRAGYNSPLHFGNGTRLTVT.

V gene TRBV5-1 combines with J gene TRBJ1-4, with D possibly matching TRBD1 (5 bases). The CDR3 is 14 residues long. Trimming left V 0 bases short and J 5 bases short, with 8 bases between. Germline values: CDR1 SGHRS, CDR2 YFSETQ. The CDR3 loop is CASSLGDRNEKLFF. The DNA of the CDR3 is TGCGCCAGCAGCTTGGGTGACAGAAATGAAAAACTGTTTTTT.

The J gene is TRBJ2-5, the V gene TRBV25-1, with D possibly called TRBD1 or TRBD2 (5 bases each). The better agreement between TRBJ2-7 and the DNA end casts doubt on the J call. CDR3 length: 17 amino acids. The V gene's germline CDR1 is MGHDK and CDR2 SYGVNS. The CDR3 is CASSAEGRKFFGGEQYF. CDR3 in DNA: TGTGCCAGCAGTGCGGAAGGGAGAAAGTTCTTTGGGGGCGAGCAGTACTTC.

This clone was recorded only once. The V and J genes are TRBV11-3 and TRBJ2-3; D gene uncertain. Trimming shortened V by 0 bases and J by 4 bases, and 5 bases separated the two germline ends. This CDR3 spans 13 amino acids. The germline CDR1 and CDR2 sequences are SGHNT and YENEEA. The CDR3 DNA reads TGTGCCAGCAGCTTAGAGGGCGCAGATACGCAGTATTTT. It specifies CASSLEGADTQYF.

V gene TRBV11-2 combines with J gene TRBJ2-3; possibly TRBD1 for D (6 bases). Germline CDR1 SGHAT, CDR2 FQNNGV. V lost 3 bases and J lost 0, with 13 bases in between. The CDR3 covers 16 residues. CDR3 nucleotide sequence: TGTGCCAGCAGCTTCACCGGGACAACTAGCACAGATACGCAGTATTTT. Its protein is CASSFTGTTSTDTQYF.

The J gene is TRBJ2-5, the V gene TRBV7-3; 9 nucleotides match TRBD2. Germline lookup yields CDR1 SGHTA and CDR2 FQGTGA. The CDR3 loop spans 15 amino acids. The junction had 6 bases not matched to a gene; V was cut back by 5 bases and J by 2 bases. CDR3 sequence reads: CASSRGGGDQETQYF. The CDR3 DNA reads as TGTGCCAGCAGCCGGGGCGGGGGGGATCAAGAGACCCAGTACTTC.

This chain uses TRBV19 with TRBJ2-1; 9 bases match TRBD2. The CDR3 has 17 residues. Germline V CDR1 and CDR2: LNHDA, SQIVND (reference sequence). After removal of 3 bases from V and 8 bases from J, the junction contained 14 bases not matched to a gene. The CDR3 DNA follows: TGTGCCAGTAGTATCACCGGTGGGCGGGGGGGCCGGGATGAGCAGTTCTTC. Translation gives CASSITGGRGGRDEQFF.

The CDR3 DNA reads as TGTGCCAGCAGCTTAACAGGGCAGGGTGAAGCTTTCTTT. Its protein is CASSLTGQGEAFF. The chain links TRBV5-8 to TRBJ1-1; possibly TRBD1 for D (6 bases). The CDR3 length is 13 residues. V lost 2 bases and J 7 bases, leaving 12 bases between the germline ends. Germline-derived CDR1 and CDR2 are SGHTS and YDEGEE.

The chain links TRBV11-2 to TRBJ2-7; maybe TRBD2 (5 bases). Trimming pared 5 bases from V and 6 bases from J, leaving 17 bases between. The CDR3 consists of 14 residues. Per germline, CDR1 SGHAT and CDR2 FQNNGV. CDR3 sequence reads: CASSGSGYGGEQYF. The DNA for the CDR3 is TGTGCCAGCAGCGGGTCGGGGTATGGAGGCGAGCAGTACTTC.

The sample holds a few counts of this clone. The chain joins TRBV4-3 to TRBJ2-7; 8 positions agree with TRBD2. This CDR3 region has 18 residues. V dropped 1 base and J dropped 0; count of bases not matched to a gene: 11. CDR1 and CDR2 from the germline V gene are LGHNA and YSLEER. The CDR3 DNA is TGCGCCAGCAGCCAAGTGTGGAGCGGGGGCACGAGCTCCTACGAGCAGTACTTC. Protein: CASSQVWSGGTSSYEQYF.

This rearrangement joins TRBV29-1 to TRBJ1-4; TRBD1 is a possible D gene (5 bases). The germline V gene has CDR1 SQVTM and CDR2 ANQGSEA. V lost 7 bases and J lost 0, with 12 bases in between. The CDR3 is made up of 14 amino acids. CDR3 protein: CSASLRATNEKLFF. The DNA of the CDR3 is TGCAGCGCGAGTCTCAGGGCAACTAATGAAAAACTGTTTTTT. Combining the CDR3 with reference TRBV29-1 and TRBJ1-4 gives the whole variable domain SAVISQKPSRDICQRGTSLTIQCQVDSQVTMMFWYRQQPGQSLTLIATANQGSEATYESGFVIDKFPISRPNLTFSTLTVSNMSPEDSSIYLCSASLRATNEKLFFGSGTQLSVL.

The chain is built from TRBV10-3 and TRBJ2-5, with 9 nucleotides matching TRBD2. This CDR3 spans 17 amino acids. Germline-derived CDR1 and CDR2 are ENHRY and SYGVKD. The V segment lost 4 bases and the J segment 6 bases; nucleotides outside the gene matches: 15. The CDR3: CAISAAGGSGERQTQYF. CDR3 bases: TGTGCCATCAGTGCCGCGGGGGGGTCTGGGGAACGACAGACCCAGTACTTC.

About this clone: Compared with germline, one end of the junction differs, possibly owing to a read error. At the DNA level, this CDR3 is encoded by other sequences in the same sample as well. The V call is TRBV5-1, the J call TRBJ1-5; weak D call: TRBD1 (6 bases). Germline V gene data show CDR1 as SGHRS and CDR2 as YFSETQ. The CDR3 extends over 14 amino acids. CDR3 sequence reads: CASSFLDSLKPQHF. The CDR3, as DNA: TGCGCCAGCAGCTTTTTGGACAGCTTGAAGCCCCAGCACTTT.

This CDR3 reads CASSMAWGLAASYEQYF. In DNA, the CDR3 is TGTGCCAGTAGTATGGCTTGGGGACTAGCGGCTTCCTACGAGCAGTACTTC. The chain joins TRBV19 to TRBJ2-7; 11 positions match TRBD2. Germline loops: CDR1 LNHDA, CDR2 SQIVND (reference sequence). Germline trimming cut 3 bases from V and 1 base from J; bases unmatched to any gene: 8. This CDR3 is 17 amino acids long.

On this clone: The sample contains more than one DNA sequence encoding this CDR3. This CDR3 reads CASRDEGASNEKLFF. CDR3 in DNA: TGTGCCAGCAGGGATGAGGGGGCCTCCAATGAAAAACTGTTTTTT. The chain carries TRBV6-1 and TRBJ1-4, with 7 bases aligning to TRBD1. The V gene's germline CDR1 is MNHNS and CDR2 SASEGT. V was clipped by 6 bases and J by 5 bases; unmatched bases: 9. CDR3 length equals 15 residues.

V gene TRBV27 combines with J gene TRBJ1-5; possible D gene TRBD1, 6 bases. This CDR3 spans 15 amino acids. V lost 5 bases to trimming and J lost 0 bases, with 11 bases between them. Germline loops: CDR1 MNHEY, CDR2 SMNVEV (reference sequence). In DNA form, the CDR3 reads TGTGCCAGCAGTGCCGACAGGAGTAGCAATCAGCCCCAGCATTTT. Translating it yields CASSADRSSNQPQHF.